This T cell receptor beta chain was sequenced in a study of beta chain features in type 1 diabetes. Looking at the study overall: Cells sorted and examined across all samples totaled around 110,000,000. Findings and caveats of the study: Among patients, naive, central memory and Treg TCRB repertoires appeared more similar than among healthy donors.

Expressed TCRB transcripts got sequenced, as all isolated RNA was reverse transcribed. Assay used: immunoSEQ multiplex PCR; TCRdb lists only in-frame clones, some missing. The data contain 150,000 to 190,000 clones, roughly 8.1% of them singletons. As to this clone: Its target is not known.

Germline CDR1 and CDR2: SGHVS and FQNEAQ. Trimming cost V 0 bases and J 4 bases, with 9 bases left between them. The CDR3 sequence is 14 residues long. The sequence derives from a man between 18 and 35 years old in good health. The sequenced material came from central memory CD4+ T cells from blood. The rearrangement links TRBV7-8 to TRBJ1-2; D is undetermined. The CDR3 sequence is CASSLAGRTYGYTF. The CDR3 region has the DNA TGTGCCAGCAGCTTAGCTGGCAGAACCTATGGCTACACCTTC.